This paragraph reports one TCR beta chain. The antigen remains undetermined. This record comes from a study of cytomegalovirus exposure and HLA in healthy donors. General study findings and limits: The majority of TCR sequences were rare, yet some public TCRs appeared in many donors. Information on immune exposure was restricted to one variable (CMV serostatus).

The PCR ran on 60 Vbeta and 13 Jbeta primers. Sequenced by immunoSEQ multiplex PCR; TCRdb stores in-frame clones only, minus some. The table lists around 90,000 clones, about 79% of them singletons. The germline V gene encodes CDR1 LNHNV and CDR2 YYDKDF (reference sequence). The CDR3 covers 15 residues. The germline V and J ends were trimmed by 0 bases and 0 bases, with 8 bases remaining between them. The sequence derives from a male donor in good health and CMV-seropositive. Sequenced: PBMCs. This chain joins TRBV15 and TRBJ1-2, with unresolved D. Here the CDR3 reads CATSRDFETNYGYTF. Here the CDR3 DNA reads TGTGCCACCAGCAGAGATTTCGAGACTAACTATGGCTACACCTTC.